This T cell receptor (beta chain) was recovered during a study of blood T cell repertoires in COVID-19. There are 15 residues in the CDR3. Germline V gene data show CDR1 as SGHTA and CDR2 as FQGNSA. Trimming removed 5 bases at V and 7 bases at J, with 20 bases between. Original data processing: Amplified reference gene primers provided the basis for estimating nucleated cell counts. The table came from immunoSEQ multiplex PCR; TCRdb's copy has only in-frame clones and leaves some out. V, J and clone size are those of that table, while D and trimming were read from the DNA. The data contain some 150,000 clones, roughly 84% of them seen just once; the ten biggest clones take up about 40%.

What was sequenced was peripheral blood. The receptor's source is a human donor in a cohort sampled during active COVID-19. The genes are TRBV7-2 and TRBJ1-2, with a weak D call TRBD1 (6 bases). The CDR3 sequence is CASSPRSQGSGGYTF. In DNA form, the CDR3 reads TGTGCCAGCAGCCCGAGGTCCCAGGGGTCGGGTGGCTACACCTTC.